These 13 T cell receptor beta chains were all obtained from the same sample, sequenced in a study of tumor-infiltrating lymphocytes in primary liver carcinoma. Between roughly 20 and 31 mg of unsorted bulk tissue served as the source from which RNA and DNA were co-extracted. Using a constant-region primer together with ProtoScript II reverse transcriptase, TCR beta cDNA was made from around 500 ng of total RNA. Libraries covering TCR beta were generated through three nested multiplex PCR rounds (using a slightly modified ARM-PCR). The two initial PCR rounds, about 9 cycles each, used TRBV1-TRBV30 forward and C-beta reverse primers. TCRdb analysed the multiplex PCR reads with MiXCR anew, one entry per CDR3 protein. Of 120,000 or so distinct CDR3 sequences listed, 65% were seen once; the top ten hold approximately 9.9%. The sequenced sample was liver tumor tissue from sampling region 1. Subset given: tumor region T1, superior pole. These receptors all come from a woman aged 60-75 years with primary liver carcinoma and hepatitis B virus infection.

In the case of this clonotype: One end of the junction varies from germline; a read error may be responsible. The chain links TRBV7-3 to TRBJ2-5, with D unresolved. Germline V gene data show CDR1 as SGHTA and CDR2 as FQGTGA. The CDR3 consists of 13 residues. The CDR3 spells CVSSPTPDGTQYF. CDR3 coding DNA: TGTGTCAGCAGCCCGACCCCAGATGGGACCCAGTACTTC.

In the case of this clonotype: One junction end does not reproduce the germline sequence, and a read error may be involved. The genes are TRBV12-3 or TRBV12-4 and TRBJ1-6; no clear D. The length of the CDR3 is 14 residues. CDR3 sequence reads: CASNLKGVTSPLHF. In DNA, the CDR3 is TGTGCCAGCAATTTAAAGGGAGTAACTTCACCCCTCCACTTT.

The J gene is TRBJ2-7, the V gene TRBV20-1, with a possible D match to TRBD2 (6 bases). From germline, CDR1 is DFQATT and CDR2 SNEGSKA (reference sequence). Trimming took 8 bases from V and 3 from J, leaving 14 bases between them. The CDR3 runs 12 residues. The CDR3 coding sequence is TGCAGTCCAGACCTAGCGAACTACGAGCAGTACTTC. It is translated as CSPDLANYEQYF.

In regard to this clonotype: A much larger clone sits a single nucleotide away, making a read error possible. The V and J genes are TRBV6-1 and TRBJ1-4; 9 nucleotides line up with TRBD1. Germline V lookup: CDR1 MNHNS, CDR2 SASEGT. Trimming removed 7 bases from V and 12 bases from J; junction bases left unmatched: 12. The CDR3 totals 14 residues. The CDR3 bases are TGTGCCAGCAATTTGGACAGGGGAGTAGAAGAACTGTTTTTT. Amino acid sequence: CASNLDRGVEELFF.

With regard to this clonotype: This may come from a read error, since a much larger clone is one base off. This likely comes from a read error, as the CDR3 has no conserved phenylalanine or tryptophan at its end. This CDR3 is CSVRTGKNIQYY. For the CDR3, the DNA is TGCAGCGTCAGGACAGGGAAGAACATTCAGTACTAC. This chain links TRBV29-1 with TRBJ2-4, with 8 bases aligning to TRBD1. Looked up from germline, CDR1 is SQVTM and CDR2 is ANQGSEA. The CDR3 spans 12 residues. V lost 6 bases and J lost 7; bases outside the gene matches: 5.

On this clonotype: Mismatch with germline at one junction end may stem from a read error. The V gene is TRBV11-3, the J gene TRBJ2-3; possible D gene TRBD1, 5 bases. The CDR3 contains 14 residues. In germline, CDR1 is SGHNT, CDR2 YENEEA. The CDR3 DNA is TGTGCCAGTAGCCATCGGACAAGCACGGATACGCAGTATTTT. Protein product: CASSHRTSTDTQYF.

As for this clonotype: Since a much larger clone is just one base distant, this may be a read error. The chain employs TRBV6-1 and TRBJ1-5, with D possibly being TRBD1 (6 bases). Germline assignment: CDR1 MNHNS and CDR2 SASEGT. The CDR3 sequence is 14 residues long. Trimming removed 8 bases at V and 5 bases at J, with 16 bases between. The DNA for the CDR3 is TGTGCCAGCGGTGGAAGGCAGGGGTATCAGCCCCAGCATTTT. It encodes CASGGRQGYQPQHF.

This rearrangement joins TRBV28 to TRBJ2-1; 7 bases line up with TRBD2. Germline V gene data show CDR1 as MDHEN and CDR2 as SYDVKM. V lost 7 bases and J lost 5; bases outside the gene matches: 11. CDR3 length: 15 residues. The CDR3 DNA sequence: TGTGCCAGCATCAGAGGCGGGACTATTAACAATGAGCAGTTCTTC. It codes for CASIRGGTINNEQFF.

This clonotype is medium-sized. This sequence joins TRBV11-2 and TRBJ2-6, with TRBD1 matching over 8 bases. After removal of 1 base from V and 0 bases from J, the junction contained 8 bases not matched to a gene. The CDR3 contains 19 residues. CDR1 is SGHAT, CDR2 FQNNGV, per germline. The CDR3 DNA reads as TGTGCCAGCAGCTTAGGGGACAGGCCCGTTAGCTCTGGGGCCAACGTCCTGACTTTC. Residues: CASSLGDRPVSSGANVLTF.

This clonotype was detected once. With a much larger clone just one base away, this may be a read error. The chain links TRBV6-1 to TRBJ1-5; the D gene is possibly TRBD1 (5 bases). This CDR3 is 13 amino acids long. V was trimmed by 6 bases and J by 5 bases, leaving 11 bases between them. The germline V gene has CDR1 MNHNS and CDR2 SASEGT. CDR3 bases: TGTGCCAGCAGACATGGGGCCCATCAGCCCCAGCATTTT. Amino acids: CASRHGAHQPQHF.

Comment on this clonotype: A much bigger clone sits one base away, suggesting this may be a read error. CDR3: CASSPGTEADTQYF. For the CDR3, the DNA is TGTGCCAGCAGTCCGGGAACGGAGGCGGATACGCAGTATTTT. The rearrangement links TRBV6-1 to TRBJ2-3; a weak D match, TRBD2 (5 bases). CDR3 length: 14 residues. CDR1 is MNHNS and CDR2 is SASEGT in the germline V gene. Trimming took off 5 bases at V and 6 bases at J, with 15 bases between the two ends.

Only a few counts were recorded for this clonotype. The chain carries TRBV5-1 and TRBJ1-4; D is uncertain. CDR3 length equals 15 residues. Trimming removed 0 bases from V and 0 bases from J, with 6 bases in between. CDR1 and CDR2 from the germline V gene are SGHRS and YFSETQ. In DNA, the CDR3 is TGCGCCAGCAGCTTGGGGACGGCAACTAATGAAAAACTGTTTTTT. This encodes CASSLGTATNEKLFF.

This clonotype was counted many times. J is TRBJ2-3 and V is TRBV14; D is unresolved. The CDR3 is 15 residues long. Germline V gene lookup returns CDR1 SGHDN and CDR2 FVKESK. V was clipped by 4 bases and J by 4 bases, with 15 bases between them. For the CDR3, the DNA is TGTGCCAGCAGCCCCTGGGTTGGTTTGTCAGATACGCAGTATTTT. Amino acids: CASSPWVGLSDTQYF. Together with reference TRBV14 and TRBJ2-3, the CDR3 gives the full variable domain: EAGVTQFPSHSVIEKGQTVTLRCDPISGHDNLYWYRRVMGKEIKFLLHFVKESKQDESGMPNNRFLAERTGGTYSTLKVQPAELEDSGVYFCASSPWVGLSDTQYFGPGTRLTVL.